What follows is one T cell receptor beta chain and its context. The antigen is undetermined. TCRdb reanalysed the RT-PCR reads using MiXCR and keeps one entry per CDR3 protein. The data show some 640,000 distinct CDR3 sequences, over 11% seen once. This sample was included in a study of response to subunit inactivated influenza vaccine. Findings of the study overall: The authors suggested that every seasonal influenza vaccination recruits few new T cells.

The CDR3 sequence is 13 residues long. Germline lookup yields CDR1 MNHEY and CDR2 SVGEGT. The V end was cut by 4 bases, the J end by 8 bases, with 13 bases between. The starting material was PBMCs from blood, obtained about 14 days before vaccination. The chain has TRBV6-2 or TRBV6-3 and TRBJ2-3; D not certain. This receptor was obtained from a man aged 50 to 60 who received an inactivated influenza vaccine. The CDR3 is CASSLWTEPTQYF. CDR3 bases: TGTGCCAGCAGTTTATGGACGGAACCTACGCAGTATTTT.